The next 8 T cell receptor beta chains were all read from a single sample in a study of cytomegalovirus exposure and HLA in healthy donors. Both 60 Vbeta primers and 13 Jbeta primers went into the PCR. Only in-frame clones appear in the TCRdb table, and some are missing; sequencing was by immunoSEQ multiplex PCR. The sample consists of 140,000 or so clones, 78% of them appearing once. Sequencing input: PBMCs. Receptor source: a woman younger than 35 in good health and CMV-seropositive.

The CDR3 DNA reads TGTGCCAGCAGCTCTGGGATACAGGGGGCCCGCAATCAGCCCCAGCATTTT. Translating gives CASSSGIQGARNQPQHF. The V and J genes are TRBV5-6 and TRBJ1-5, with 9 bases matching TRBD1. V lost 3 bases and J lost 2; bases outside the gene matches: 9. Germline V CDR1 and CDR2: SGHDT, YYEEEE. The CDR3 runs 17 residues.

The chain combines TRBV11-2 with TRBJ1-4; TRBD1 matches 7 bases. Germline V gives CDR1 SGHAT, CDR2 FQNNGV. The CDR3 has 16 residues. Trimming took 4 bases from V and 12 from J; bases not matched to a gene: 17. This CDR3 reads CASSSTAGTDESELFF. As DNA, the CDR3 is TGTGCCAGCAGCTCTACTGCCGGGACAGACGAGTCTGAACTGTTTTTT.

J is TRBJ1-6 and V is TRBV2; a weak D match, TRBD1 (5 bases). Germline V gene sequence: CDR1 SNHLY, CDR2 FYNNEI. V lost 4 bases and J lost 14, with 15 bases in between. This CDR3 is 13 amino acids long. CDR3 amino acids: CASSANRLYSLHF. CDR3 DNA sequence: TGTGCCAGCAGTGCGAACAGGCTATACTCCCTCCACTTT.

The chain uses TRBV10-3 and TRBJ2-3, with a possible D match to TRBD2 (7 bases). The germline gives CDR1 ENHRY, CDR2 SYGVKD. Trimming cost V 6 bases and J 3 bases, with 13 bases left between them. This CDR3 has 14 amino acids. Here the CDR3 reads CAISQGGGTDTQYF. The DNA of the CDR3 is TGTGCCATCAGCCAAGGGGGGGGGACAGATACGCAGTATTTT.

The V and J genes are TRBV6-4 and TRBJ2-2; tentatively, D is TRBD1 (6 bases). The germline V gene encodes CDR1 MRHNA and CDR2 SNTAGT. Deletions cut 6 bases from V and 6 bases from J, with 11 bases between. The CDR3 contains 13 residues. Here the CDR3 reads CASREGDPGELFF. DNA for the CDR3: TGTGCCAGCAGAGAGGGGGATCCCGGGGAGCTGTTTTTT.

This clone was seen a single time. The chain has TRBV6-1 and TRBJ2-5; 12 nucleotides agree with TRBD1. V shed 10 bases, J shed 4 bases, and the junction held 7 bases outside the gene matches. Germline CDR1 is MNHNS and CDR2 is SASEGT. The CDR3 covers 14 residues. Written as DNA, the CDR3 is TGTGCCACCTCGGGACAGGGGGCCATAGAGACCCAGTACTTC. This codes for CATSGQGAIETQYF.

The CDR3 region is CASSPEDRRTMVSDTQYF. The DNA for the CDR3 is TGTGCCAGCTCACCCGAAGACAGACGGACTATGGTTAGTGATACGCAGTATTTT. The gene calls are TRBV18 and TRBJ2-3, with D possibly TRBD2 on 6 matching bases. CDR1 and CDR2 from the germline V gene are KGHSH and LQKENI. Trimming took off 3 bases at V and 6 bases at J, with 25 bases between the two ends. This CDR3 has 18 amino acids. Filled out from reference TRBV18 and TRBJ2-3, the complete variable domain reads NAGVMQNPRHLVRRRGQEARLRCSPMKGHSHVYWYRQLPEEGLKFMVYLQKENIIDESGMPKERFSAEFPKEGPSILRIQQVVRGDSAAYFCASSPEDRRTMVSDTQYFGPGTRLTVL.

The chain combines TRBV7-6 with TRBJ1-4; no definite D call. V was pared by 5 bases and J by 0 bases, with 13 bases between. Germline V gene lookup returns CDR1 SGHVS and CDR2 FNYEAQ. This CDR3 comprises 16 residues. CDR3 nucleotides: TGTGCCAGCAGCCGATACCCGGTATCAACTAATGAAAAACTGTTTTTT. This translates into CASSRYPVSTNEKLFF.